This T cell receptor (beta chain) was identified in a study of T cell changes during pregnancy in multiple sclerosis. Per germline, CDR1 MNHEY and CDR2 SVGAGI. Trimming shortened V by 6 bases and J by 1 base, and 15 bases separated the two germline ends. The CDR3 has 15 amino acids. Some clones are missing from TCRdb's copy, which holds only in-frame ones; the method was immunoSEQ multiplex PCR. The sample holds around 34,000 clones, 90% seen once. The gene calls are TRBV6-5 and TRBJ1-1; no clear D gene. Sequencing was performed on CD8+ T cells from peripheral blood mononuclear cells, taken before pregnancy. This TCR was recovered from a female donor with multiple sclerosis, enrolled in a pregnancy study. The CDR3 sequence: CASSLGGLANTEAFF. The CDR3 DNA follows: TGTGCCAGCAGCCTGGGAGGACTAGCGAACACTGAAGCTTTCTTT.